The next 26 T cell receptor beta chains were all read from a single sample in a study of shared clonotypes between healthy human individuals. Sequenced by immunoSEQ multiplex PCR; TCRdb stores in-frame clones only, minus some. Of some 2 million clones detected, 85% to 95% appear once; the ten largest clones hold 0.1% to 0.15%. The specimen was naive CD4+ T cells sorted from blood. Specified subset: CD45RA+ positively selected. The receptors derive from a man younger than 35 in good health.

This clone was detected once. The chain links TRBV6-6 to TRBJ2-1, with 7 bases identical to TRBD1. The length of the CDR3 is 13 residues. The germline CDR1 and CDR2 sequences are MNHNY and SVGAGI (reference sequence). V lost 6 bases to trimming and J lost 10 bases; unmatched junction nucleotides: 9. The CDR3 nucleotides are TGTGCCAGCAGCCCCGGACAGGCTAGAGAGCAGTTCTTC. Its protein product is CASSPGQAREQFF.

The chain carries TRBV14 and TRBJ2-7; 8 bases are a match to TRBD2. V was clipped by 3 bases and J by 4 bases; unmatched bases: 5. This CDR3 contains 14 residues. Germline V lookup: CDR1 SGHDN, CDR2 FVKESK. CDR3 amino acids: CASSHLAGGYEQYF. In nucleotides, the CDR3 is TGTGCCAGCAGCCACCTAGCGGGTGGGTACGAGCAGTACTTC.

About this clone itself: The sample holds other DNA sequences that translate to the same CDR3. V usage is TRBV5-1 and J usage is TRBJ1-4, with 7 bases lining up with TRBD1. The CDR3 covers 14 residues. V lost 2 bases to trimming and J lost 7 bases; unmatched junction nucleotides: 5. From germline, CDR1 is SGHRS and CDR2 YFSETQ. The chain's CDR3 is CASSLGGLGEKLFF. The CDR3 DNA reads as TGCGCCAGCAGCTTAGGGGGCTTAGGTGAAAAACTGTTTTTT.

As concerns this clone: Other DNA sequences in the sample encode the same CDR3. The chain employs TRBV29-1 and TRBJ1-2, with D unclear. The CDR3 consists of 9 residues. Germline CDR1 reads SQVTM; CDR2 reads ANQGSEA. Trimming shortened V by 4 bases and J by 8 bases, and 5 bases separated the two germline ends. CDR3 loop: CSVGAGYTF. CDR3 DNA sequence: TGCAGCGTTGGGGCCGGCTACACCTTC.

The J gene is TRBJ1-1, the V gene TRBV10-3; D unclear. Germline V gene data show CDR1 as ENHRY and CDR2 as SYGVKD. This CDR3 comprises 13 residues. V lost 2 bases and J lost 1, with 5 bases in between. The CDR3 region is CAISETENTEAFF. DNA of the CDR3: TGTGCCATCAGTGAGACAGAGAACACTGAAGCTTTCTTT.

This clone was observed a single time. The V and J genes are TRBV11-3 and TRBJ2-5; D possibly corresponds to TRBD2 (5 bases). The end of the DNA is better explained by TRBJ2-7, so the J call may be wrong. This CDR3 is 15 amino acids long. Germline V lookup: CDR1 SGHNT, CDR2 YENEEA. The CDR3 sequence: CASSLYSGASYEQYF. In DNA form, the CDR3 reads TGTGCCAGCAGCTTATACAGCGGAGCCTCCTACGAGCAGTACTTC.

The chain couples TRBV13 to TRBJ2-7, with 7 positions matching TRBD1. Looked up from germline, CDR1 is PRHDT and CDR2 is FYEKMQ (reference sequence). The CDR3 covers 15 residues. V lost 3 bases to trimming and J lost 2 bases; unmatched junction nucleotides: 7. In DNA, the CDR3 is TGTGCCAGCAGCTTCGACAGGGAGAGTGCCTACGAGCAGTACTTC. It is translated as CASSFDRESAYEQYF.

The gene calls are TRBV11-2 and TRBJ2-2; a weak D match, TRBD2 (6 bases). The CDR3 loop spans 15 amino acids. CDR1 is SGHAT, CDR2 FQNNGV, per germline. V was cut by 1 base and J by 4 bases, with 10 bases left in between. The CDR3 loop is CASSLVAGSTGELFF. The DNA of the CDR3 is TGTGCCAGCAGCTTAGTCGCGGGGAGCACCGGGGAGCTGTTTTTT.

This clone was recorded once. This chain uses TRBV5-4 with TRBJ1-2; 7 bases fit TRBD1. The CDR3 runs 15 residues. Germline V CDR1 and CDR2: SGHNT, YYREEE (reference sequence). V shed 2 bases and J 2 bases; nucleotides not matched to a gene: 6. The CDR3 spells CASSFGGQANYGYTF. For the CDR3, the DNA is TGTGCCAGCAGCTTTGGAGGACAGGCGAACTATGGCTACACCTTC.

Turning to this clone: The germline gene is not matched at one end of the junction; a read error may be the cause. The chain carries TRBV18 and TRBJ2-5; possibly TRBD2 for D (6 bases). Germline CDR1 KGHSH, CDR2 LQKENI. The CDR3 runs to 15 residues. This CDR3 reads CASSAGLAGRDPSNF. The CDR3 region has the DNA TGTGCCAGCTCCGCGGGACTGGCGGGGAGAGACCCTTCCAACTTC.

DNA of the CDR3: TGTGCCTGGTGTTTTCCGGGACGTTTGAACACTGAAGCTTTCTTT. It yields the protein CAWCFPGRLNTEAFF. V gene TRBV30 combines with J gene TRBJ1-1; weak D call: TRBD1 (5 bases). Germline lookup yields CDR1 GTSNPN and CDR2 SVGIG (reference sequence). This CDR3 spans 15 amino acids. Trimming stripped 5 bases from V and 0 bases from J, with 16 bases between.

The J gene is TRBJ2-5, the V gene TRBV30, with D perhaps assigned TRBD1 or TRBD2 (6 bases each). Germline values: CDR1 GTSNPN, CDR2 SVGIG (reference sequence). V was cut by 0 bases and J by 5 bases, with 13 bases left in between. This CDR3 is 14 amino acids long. The CDR3 spells CAWSVGGIGETQYF. The CDR3 DNA follows: TGTGCCTGGAGTGTAGGGGGGATTGGCGAGACCCAGTACTTC.

This chain uses TRBV27 with TRBJ1-6; 8 bases agree with TRBD1. Trimming cost V 5 bases and J 9 bases; bases outside gene matches: 6. CDR3 length: 14 residues. Germline CDR1 and CDR2: MNHEY and SMNVEV (reference sequence). The DNA for the CDR3 is TGTGCCAGCAGTCTCCGGGACAGGATTTCACCCCTCCACTTT. Protein product: CASSLRDRISPLHF.

The table lists this clone with a count of one. This rearrangement joins TRBV9 to TRBJ1-4; D may be TRBD1 (5 bases). The CDR3 covers 14 residues. Trimming shortened V by 7 bases and J by 7 bases, and 17 bases separated the two germline ends. Germline loops: CDR1 SGDLS, CDR2 YYNGEE. CDR3 DNA: TGTGCCAGCTTTGGTGGGGGGGTCAGTGAAAAACTGTTTTTT. Protein sequence: CASFGGGVSEKLFF. The complete variable domain, with remaining parts taken from reference TRBV9 and TRBJ1-4, reads DSGVTQTPKHLITATGQRVTLRCSPRSGDLSVYWYQQSLDQGLQFLIQYYNGEERAKGNILERFSAQQFPDLHSELNLSSLELGDSALYFCASFGGGVSEKLFFGSGTQLSVL.

The rearrangement links TRBV4-1 to TRBJ2-7; maybe TRBD2 (7 bases). Trimming pared 0 bases from V and 6 bases from J, leaving 12 bases between. Germline loops: CDR1 MGHRA, CDR2 YSYEKL. This CDR3 region has 14 residues. In nucleotides, the CDR3 is TGCGCCAGCAGCCAAGACGGGGGGCGAAGCGAGCAGTACTTC. It translates to CASSQDGGRSEQYF.

The chain uses TRBV5-1 and TRBJ1-2, with TRBD1 matching over 9 bases. J lost 14 bases, V lost 0 bases, and 2 bases had no gene match. The V gene's germline CDR1 is SGHRS and CDR2 YFSETQ. The CDR3 loop spans 11 amino acids. CDR3: CASSLETGGTF. The CDR3 DNA is TGCGCCAGCAGCTTGGAGACAGGGGGAACCTTC.

This sequence joins TRBV15 and TRBJ1-3; D not resolved. Germline assignment: CDR1 LNHNV and CDR2 YYDKDF (reference sequence). Trimming took off 1 base at V and 2 bases at J, with 6 bases between the two ends. The CDR3 is 14 residues long. CDR3 region: CATSRVGTGNTIYF. The CDR3 DNA follows: TGTGCCACCAGCAGAGTAGGGACTGGAAACACCATATATTTT.

The chain couples TRBV5-1 to TRBJ2-5; D might be TRBD2 (5 bases). CDR3 length: 13 amino acids. Trimming took off 7 bases at V and 3 bases at J, with 13 bases between the two ends. CDR1 is SGHRS, CDR2 YFSETQ, per germline. The CDR3 region has the DNA TGCGCCAGCGCTGGGAGCGAAAAAGAGACCCAGTACTTC. This translates into CASAGSEKETQYF.

This chain links TRBV30 with TRBJ2-7; D is perhaps TRBD2 (6 bases). CDR3 length: 11 residues. The ends were cut back, 1 base at V and 7 bases at J, with 8 bases in the middle. Germline values: CDR1 GTSNPN, CDR2 SVGIG (reference sequence). The CDR3 protein is CAWSESGEQYF. In DNA form, the CDR3 reads TGTGCCTGGAGTGAGAGCGGGGAGCAGTACTTC.

The rearrangement links TRBV7-2 to TRBJ2-5, with 13 positions matching TRBD2. Germline trimming cut 5 bases from V and 2 bases from J; bases unmatched to any gene: 2. The germline V gene has CDR1 SGHTA and CDR2 FQGNSA. The CDR3 runs 15 residues. The CDR3 loop is CASSPTSGRQETQYF. The CDR3, as DNA: TGTGCCAGCAGCCCGACTAGCGGGAGGCAAGAGACCCAGTACTTC.

This rearrangement joins TRBV18 to TRBJ1-2; perhaps TRBD1 as D (6 bases). The ends were cut back, 4 bases at V and 8 bases at J, with 14 bases in the middle. Germline CDR1 is KGHSH and CDR2 is LQKENI. This CDR3 has 13 residues. The CDR3 is CASSQGQFEGYTF. The CDR3 DNA follows: TGTGCCAGCTCACAAGGACAGTTTGAGGGCTACACCTTC.

The CDR3 protein is CASSQLTGGAGANVLTF. In DNA form, the CDR3 reads TGTGCCAGCAGCCAACTGACAGGGGGCGCTGGGGCCAACGTCCTGACTTTC. The chain has TRBV7-2 and TRBJ2-6; TRBD1 aligns across 10 bases. The CDR3 loop spans 17 amino acids. Germline V gene lookup returns CDR1 SGHTA and CDR2 FQGNSA. After removal of 5 bases from V and 2 bases from J, the junction contained 6 bases not matched to a gene.

The V gene is TRBV6-1, the J gene TRBJ1-6; 7 bases align to TRBD1. V was clipped by 5 bases and J by 6 bases; unmatched bases: 7. The germline gives CDR1 MNHNS, CDR2 SASEGT. CDR3 length: 15 residues. The CDR3 DNA reads TGTGCCAGCAGTCCGGACAGGCCGACTAATTCACCCCTCCACTTT. Protein product: CASSPDRPTNSPLHF.

The gene calls are TRBV4-1 and TRBJ2-7; 13 bases are shared with TRBD2. The CDR3 spans 16 residues. The trim removed 3 bases at V and 2 bases at J, leaving 4 bases unmatched. Germline CDR1 reads MGHRA; CDR2 reads YSYEKL. CDR3: CASSQVTSGGAYEQYF. CDR3 sequence (DNA): TGCGCCAGCAGCCAGGTTACTAGCGGGGGGGCCTACGAGCAGTACTTC.

This clone was seen only once. The V call is TRBV5-1, the J call TRBJ1-6; the D is unclear. Trimming pared 5 bases from V and 6 bases from J, leaving 12 bases between. From germline, CDR1 is SGHRS and CDR2 YFSETQ. CDR3 length equals 14 residues. The CDR3 DNA is TGCGCCAGCAGGACCGGTGAAGTTAATTCACCCCTCCACTTT. It codes for CASRTGEVNSPLHF.

The genes are TRBV2 and TRBJ1-3; D not certain. This CDR3 region has 16 residues. The ends were cut back, 5 bases at V and 0 bases at J, with 14 bases in the middle. The germline CDR1 and CDR2 sequences are SNHLY and FYNNEI. This CDR3 reads CASSWGKPSSGNTIYF. Here the CDR3 DNA reads TGTGCCAGCAGTTGGGGAAAGCCTAGCTCTGGAAACACCATATATTTT.